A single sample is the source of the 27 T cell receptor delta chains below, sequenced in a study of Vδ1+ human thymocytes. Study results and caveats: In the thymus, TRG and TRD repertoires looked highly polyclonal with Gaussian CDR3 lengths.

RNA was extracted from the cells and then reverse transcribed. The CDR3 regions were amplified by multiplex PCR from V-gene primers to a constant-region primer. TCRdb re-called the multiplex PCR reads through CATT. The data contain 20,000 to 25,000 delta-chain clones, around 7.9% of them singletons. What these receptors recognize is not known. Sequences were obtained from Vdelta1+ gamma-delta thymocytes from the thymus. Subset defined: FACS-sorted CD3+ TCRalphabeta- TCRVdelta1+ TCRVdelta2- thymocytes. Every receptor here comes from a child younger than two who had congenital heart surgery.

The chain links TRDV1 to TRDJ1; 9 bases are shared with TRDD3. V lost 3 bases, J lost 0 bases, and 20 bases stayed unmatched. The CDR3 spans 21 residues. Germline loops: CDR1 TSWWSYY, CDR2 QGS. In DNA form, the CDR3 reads TGTGCTCTTGGGGACCTTTTAAGAACTGCACTGGGGGACCCTTACACCGATAAACTCATCTTT. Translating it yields CALGDLLRTALGDPYTDKLIF.

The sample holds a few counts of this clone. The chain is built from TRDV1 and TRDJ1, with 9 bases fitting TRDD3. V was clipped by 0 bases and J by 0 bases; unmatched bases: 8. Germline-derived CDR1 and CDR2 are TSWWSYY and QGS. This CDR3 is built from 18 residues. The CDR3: CALGELSLGDHNTDKLIF. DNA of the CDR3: TGTGCTCTTGGGGAACTAAGTCTGGGGGATCACAACACCGATAAACTCATCTTT.

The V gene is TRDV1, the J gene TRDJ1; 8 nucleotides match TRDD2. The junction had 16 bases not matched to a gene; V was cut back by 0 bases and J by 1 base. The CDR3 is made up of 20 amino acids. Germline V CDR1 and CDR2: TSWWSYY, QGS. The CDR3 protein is CALGELTPSYLSLVTDKLIF. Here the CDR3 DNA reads TGTGCTCTTGGGGAACTGACCCCTTCCTATCTTTCACTGGTCACCGATAAACTCATCTTT.

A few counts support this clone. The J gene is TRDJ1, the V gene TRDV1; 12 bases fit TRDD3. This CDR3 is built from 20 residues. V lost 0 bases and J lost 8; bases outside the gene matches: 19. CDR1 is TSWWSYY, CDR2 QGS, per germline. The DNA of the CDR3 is TGTGCTCTTGGGGAACTTCCTACGACGTACTGGGGGATACAGAGGGGCAAACTCATCTTT. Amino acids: CALGELPTTYWGIQRGKLIF.

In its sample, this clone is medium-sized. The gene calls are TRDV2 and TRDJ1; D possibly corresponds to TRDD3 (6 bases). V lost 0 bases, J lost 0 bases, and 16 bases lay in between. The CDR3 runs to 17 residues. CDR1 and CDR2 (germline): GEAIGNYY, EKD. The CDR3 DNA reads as TGTGCCTGTGACACCTTTCTGTGGGGGCCAAACACCGATAAACTCATCTTT. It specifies CACDTFLWGPNTDKLIF.

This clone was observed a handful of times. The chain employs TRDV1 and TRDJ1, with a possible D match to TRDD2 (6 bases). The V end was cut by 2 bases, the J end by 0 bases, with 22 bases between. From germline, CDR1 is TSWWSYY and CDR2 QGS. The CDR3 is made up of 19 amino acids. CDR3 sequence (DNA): TGTGCTCTTGGGGAAAATGGGGCCTACCTTCCCGCGCACACCGATAAACTCATCTTT. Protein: CALGENGAYLPAHTDKLIF.

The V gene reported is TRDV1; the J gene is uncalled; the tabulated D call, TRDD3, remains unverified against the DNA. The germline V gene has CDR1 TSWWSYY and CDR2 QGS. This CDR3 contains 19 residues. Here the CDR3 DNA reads TGTGCTCTTGGGGAACTCCGACGACCCTTGAGTTCCGGGGGGGTGTTCCTCATCTTT. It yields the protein CALGELRRPLSSGGVFLIF.

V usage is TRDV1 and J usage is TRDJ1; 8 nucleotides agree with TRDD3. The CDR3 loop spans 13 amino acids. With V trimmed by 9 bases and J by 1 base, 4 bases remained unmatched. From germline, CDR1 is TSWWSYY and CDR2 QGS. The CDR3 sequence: CALGLGATDKLIF. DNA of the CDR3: TGTGCTCTAGGACTGGGGGCCACCGATAAACTCATCTTT.

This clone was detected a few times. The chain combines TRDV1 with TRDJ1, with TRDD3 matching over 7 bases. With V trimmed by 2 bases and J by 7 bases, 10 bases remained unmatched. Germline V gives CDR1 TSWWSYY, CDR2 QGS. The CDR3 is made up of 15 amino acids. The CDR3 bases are TGTGCTCTTGGGGAAGGTGGCTGGGATACAGGTAAACTCATCTTT. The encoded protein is CALGEGGWDTGKLIF.

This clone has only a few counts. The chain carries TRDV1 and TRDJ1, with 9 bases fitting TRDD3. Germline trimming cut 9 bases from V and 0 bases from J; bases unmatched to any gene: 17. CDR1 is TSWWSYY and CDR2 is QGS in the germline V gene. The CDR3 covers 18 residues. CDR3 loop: CALISWGILPLYTDKLIF. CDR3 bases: TGTGCTCTGATTAGCTGGGGGATTCTTCCACTGTACACCGATAAACTCATCTTT.

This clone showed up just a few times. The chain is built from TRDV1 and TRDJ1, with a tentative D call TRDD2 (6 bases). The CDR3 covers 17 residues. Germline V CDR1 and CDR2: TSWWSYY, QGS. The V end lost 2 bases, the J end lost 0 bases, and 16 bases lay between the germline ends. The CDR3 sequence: CALGEGLPFPYTDKLIF. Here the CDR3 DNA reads TGTGCTCTTGGGGAAGGGCTCCCCTTCCCGTACACCGATAAACTCATCTTT.

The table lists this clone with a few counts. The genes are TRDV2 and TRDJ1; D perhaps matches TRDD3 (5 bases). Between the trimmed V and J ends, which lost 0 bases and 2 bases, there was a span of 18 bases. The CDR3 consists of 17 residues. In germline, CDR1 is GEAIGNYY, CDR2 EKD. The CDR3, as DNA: TGTGCCTGTGACACCGGACTGGAGGATATCGGAACCGATAAACTCATCTTT. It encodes CACDTGLEDIGTDKLIF.

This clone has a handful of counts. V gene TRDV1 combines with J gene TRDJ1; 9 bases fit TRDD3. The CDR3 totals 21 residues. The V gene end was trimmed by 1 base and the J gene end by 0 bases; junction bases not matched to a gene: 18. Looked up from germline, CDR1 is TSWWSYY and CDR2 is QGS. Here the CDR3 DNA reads TGTGCTCTTGGGGAACAGGACTTCTCTCTCTTACTGGGGGACTACACCGATAAACTCATCTTT. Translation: CALGEQDFSLLLGDYTDKLIF.

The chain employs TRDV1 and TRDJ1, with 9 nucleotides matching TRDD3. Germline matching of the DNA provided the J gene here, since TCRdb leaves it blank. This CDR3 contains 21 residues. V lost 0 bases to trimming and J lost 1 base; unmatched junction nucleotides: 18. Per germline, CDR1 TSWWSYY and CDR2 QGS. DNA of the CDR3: TGTGCTCTTGGGGAACTAAGGGCACTGGGGGACCTAGAGGGGGGCACCGATAAACTCATCTTT. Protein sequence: CALGELRALGDLEGGTDKLIF.

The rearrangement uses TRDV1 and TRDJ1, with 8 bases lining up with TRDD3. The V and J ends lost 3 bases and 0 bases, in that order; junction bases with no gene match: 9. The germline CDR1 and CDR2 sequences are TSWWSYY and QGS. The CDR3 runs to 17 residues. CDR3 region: CALGDGLGDSYTDKLIF. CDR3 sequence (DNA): TGTGCTCTTGGGGACGGGCTGGGGGACTCGTACACCGATAAACTCATCTTT.

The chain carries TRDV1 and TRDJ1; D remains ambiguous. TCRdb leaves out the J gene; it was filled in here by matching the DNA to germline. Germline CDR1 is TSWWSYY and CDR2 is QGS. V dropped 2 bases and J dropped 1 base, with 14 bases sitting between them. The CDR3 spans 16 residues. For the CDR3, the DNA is TGTGCTCTTGGGGAATCTTACGGGGCTCCCACCGATAAACTCATCTTT. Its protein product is CALGESYGAPTDKLIF.

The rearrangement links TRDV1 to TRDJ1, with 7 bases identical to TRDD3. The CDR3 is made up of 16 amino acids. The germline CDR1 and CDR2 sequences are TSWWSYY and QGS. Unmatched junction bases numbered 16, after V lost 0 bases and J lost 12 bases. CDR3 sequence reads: CALGELQVVGEPGVIF. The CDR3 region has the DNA TGTGCTCTTGGGGAACTCCAGGTGGTGGGGGAACCCGGGGTCATCTTT.

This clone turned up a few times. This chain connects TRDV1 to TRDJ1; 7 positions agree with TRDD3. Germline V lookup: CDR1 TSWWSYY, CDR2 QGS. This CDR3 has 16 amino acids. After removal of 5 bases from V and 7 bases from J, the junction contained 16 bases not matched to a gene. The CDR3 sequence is CALGCTPPRGIAKLIF. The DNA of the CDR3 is TGTGCTCTTGGGTGTACTCCGCCCCGGGGGATCGCTAAACTCATCTTT.

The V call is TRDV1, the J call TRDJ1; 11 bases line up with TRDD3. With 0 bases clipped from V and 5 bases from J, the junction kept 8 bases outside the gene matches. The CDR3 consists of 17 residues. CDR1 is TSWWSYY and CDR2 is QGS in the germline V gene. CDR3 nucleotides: TGTGCTCTTGGGGAACTAGACTGGGGGATATTCTGGGATAAACTCATCTTT. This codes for CALGELDWGIFWDKLIF.

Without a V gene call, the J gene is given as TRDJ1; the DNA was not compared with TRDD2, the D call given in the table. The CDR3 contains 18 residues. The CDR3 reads CALGKGLPYKTAADKLIF. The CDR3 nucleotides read TGTGCTCTTGGGAAAGGCCTTCCCTACAAAACTGCAGCCGATAAACTCATCTTT.

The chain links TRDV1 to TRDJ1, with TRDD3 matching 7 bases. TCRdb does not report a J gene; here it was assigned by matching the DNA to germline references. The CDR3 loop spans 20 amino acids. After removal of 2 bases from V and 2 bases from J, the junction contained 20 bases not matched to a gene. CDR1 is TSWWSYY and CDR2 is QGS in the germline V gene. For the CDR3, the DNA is TGTGCTCTTGGGGAAGTAGGTAAGACTACGAGAAGGGGGATTACCGATAAACTCATCTTT. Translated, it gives CALGEVGKTTRRGITDKLIF.

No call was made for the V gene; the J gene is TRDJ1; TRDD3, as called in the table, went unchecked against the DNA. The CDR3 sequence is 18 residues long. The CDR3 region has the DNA TGTGCTCTTGGGGACCGCCCTTCCTACTGGGGACAAGCCGATAAACTCATCTTT. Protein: CALGDRPSYWGQADKLIF.

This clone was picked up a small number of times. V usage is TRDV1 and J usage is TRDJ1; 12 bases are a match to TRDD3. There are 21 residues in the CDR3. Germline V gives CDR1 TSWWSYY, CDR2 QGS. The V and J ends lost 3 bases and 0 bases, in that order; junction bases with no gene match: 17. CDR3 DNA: TGTGCTCTTGGGGACCCCGCCTTCCTCCTGGGGGATACGGCTTACACCGATAAACTCATCTTT. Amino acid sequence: CALGDPAFLLGDTAYTDKLIF.

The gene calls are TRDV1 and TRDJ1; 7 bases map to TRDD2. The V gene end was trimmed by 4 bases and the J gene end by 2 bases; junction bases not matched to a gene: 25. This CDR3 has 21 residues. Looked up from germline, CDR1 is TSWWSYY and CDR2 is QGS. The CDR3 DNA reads TGTGCTCTTGGGGTGAGGCTACTTCCTAGAGGGTCCCTTGGTCCTACCGATAAACTCATCTTT. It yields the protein CALGVRLLPRGSLGPTDKLIF.

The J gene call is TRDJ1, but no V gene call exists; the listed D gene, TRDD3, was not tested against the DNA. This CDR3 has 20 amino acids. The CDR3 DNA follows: TGTGCTCTTGGGGAACGGGGGTTAAAGTTTTGGCCGGCCGGTACGGATAAACTCATCTTT. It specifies CALGERGLKFWPAGTDKLIF.

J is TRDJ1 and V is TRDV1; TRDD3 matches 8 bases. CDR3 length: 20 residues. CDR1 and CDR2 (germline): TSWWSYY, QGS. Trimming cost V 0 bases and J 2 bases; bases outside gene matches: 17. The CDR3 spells CALGELPPILGDTATDKLIF. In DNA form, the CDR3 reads TGTGCTCTTGGGGAACTACCTCCTATTCTTGGGGATACTGCGACCGATAAACTCATCTTT.

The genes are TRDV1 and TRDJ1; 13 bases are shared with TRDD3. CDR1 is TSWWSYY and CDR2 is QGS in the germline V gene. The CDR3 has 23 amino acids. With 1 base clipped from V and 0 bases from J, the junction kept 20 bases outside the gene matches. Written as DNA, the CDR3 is TGTGCTCTTGGGGAACACATCCTACCCGATACTGGGGGATACGAACCCTACACCGATAAACTCATCTTT. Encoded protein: CALGEHILPDTGGYEPYTDKLIF.